This record covers a single TCR beta chain. Its antigen is as yet unknown. The record originates from a study of T cell repertoires in ileal Crohn's disease. The study, taken as a whole, reports: Clonality above 26.8% at surgery always came with endoscopic recurrence. High-frequency clones were more common in sorted CD8 than CD4 cells.

Measured with immunoSEQ multiplex PCR; TCRdb has only the in-frame clones, and not every one. The sample holds about 15,000 clones; approximately 82% are singletons and the top ten take over 9%. The CDR3 runs to 15 residues. Per germline, CDR1 SGDLS and CDR2 YYNGEE. The V and J ends lost 4 bases and 1 base respectively, with 14 bases between them. The chain links TRBV9 to TRBJ2-5; possible D gene TRBD2, 5 bases. The specimen sequenced was ileal tissue. This sequence was found in an adult with Crohn's disease. The CDR3 here is CASSSREGVQETQYF. Here the CDR3 DNA reads TGTGCCAGCAGCTCCCGGGAAGGAGTCCAAGAGACCCAGTACTTC.